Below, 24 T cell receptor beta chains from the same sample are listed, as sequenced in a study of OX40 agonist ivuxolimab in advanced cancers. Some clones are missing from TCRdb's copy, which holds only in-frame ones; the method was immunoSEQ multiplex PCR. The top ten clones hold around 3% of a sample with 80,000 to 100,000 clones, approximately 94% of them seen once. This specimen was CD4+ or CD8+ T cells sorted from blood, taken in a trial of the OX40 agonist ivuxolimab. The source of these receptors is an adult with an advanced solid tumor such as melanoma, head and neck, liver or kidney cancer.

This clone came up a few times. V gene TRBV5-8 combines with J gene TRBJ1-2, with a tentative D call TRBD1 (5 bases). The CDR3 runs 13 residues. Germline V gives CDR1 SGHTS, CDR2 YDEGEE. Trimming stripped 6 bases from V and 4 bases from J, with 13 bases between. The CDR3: CASTPGRPYGYTF. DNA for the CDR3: TGTGCCAGCACCCCGGGGCGCCCCTATGGCTACACCTTC.

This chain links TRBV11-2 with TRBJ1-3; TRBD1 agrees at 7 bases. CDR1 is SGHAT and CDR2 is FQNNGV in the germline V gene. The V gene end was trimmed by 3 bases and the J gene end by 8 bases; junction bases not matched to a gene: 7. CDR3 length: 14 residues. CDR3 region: CASSFETGLDTIYF. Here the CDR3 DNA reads TGTGCCAGCAGCTTCGAGACAGGGTTAGACACCATATATTTT.

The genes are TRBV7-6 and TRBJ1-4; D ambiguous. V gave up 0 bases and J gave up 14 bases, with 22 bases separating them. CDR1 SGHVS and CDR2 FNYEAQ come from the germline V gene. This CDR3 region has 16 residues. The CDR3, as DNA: TGTGCCAGCAGCTTAGCGCCGGGCCAGGCGGACGTAAATCTGTTTTTT. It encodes CASSLAPGQADVNLFF.

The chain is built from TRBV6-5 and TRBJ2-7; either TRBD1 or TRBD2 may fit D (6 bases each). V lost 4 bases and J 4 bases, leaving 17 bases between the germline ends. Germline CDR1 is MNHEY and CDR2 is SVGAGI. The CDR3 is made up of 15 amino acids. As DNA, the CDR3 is TGTGCCAGCAGTTGGGACTCCGGACAGAAGTACGAGCAGTACTTC. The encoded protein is CASSWDSGQKYEQYF.

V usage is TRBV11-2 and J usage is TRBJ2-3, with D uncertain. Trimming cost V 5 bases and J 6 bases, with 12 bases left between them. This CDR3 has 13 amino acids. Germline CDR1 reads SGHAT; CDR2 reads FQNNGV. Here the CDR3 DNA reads TGTGCCAGCAGCATGGGCCTGGGGGATACGCAGTATTTT. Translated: CASSMGLGDTQYF.

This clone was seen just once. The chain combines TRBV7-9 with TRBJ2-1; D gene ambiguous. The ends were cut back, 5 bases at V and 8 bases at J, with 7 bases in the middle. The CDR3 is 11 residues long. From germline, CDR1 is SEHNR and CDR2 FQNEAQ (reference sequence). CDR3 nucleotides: TGTGCCAGCAGCCCCCGACATGAGCAGTTCTTC. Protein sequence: CASSPRHEQFF.

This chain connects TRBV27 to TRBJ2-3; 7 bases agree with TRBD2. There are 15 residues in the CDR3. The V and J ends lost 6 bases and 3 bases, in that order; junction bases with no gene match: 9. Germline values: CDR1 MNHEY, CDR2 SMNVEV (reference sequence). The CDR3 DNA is TGTGCCAGCAGCCGACGGGGGGTATGGACAGATACGCAGTATTTT. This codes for CASSRRGVWTDTQYF.

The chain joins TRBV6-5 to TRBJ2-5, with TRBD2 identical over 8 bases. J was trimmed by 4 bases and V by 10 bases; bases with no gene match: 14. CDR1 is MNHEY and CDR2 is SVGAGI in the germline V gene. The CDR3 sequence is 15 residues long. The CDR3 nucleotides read TGTGCCACCTCACGGGTAGCGGGAAGTTTAGAGACCCAGTACTTC. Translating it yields CATSRVAGSLETQYF.

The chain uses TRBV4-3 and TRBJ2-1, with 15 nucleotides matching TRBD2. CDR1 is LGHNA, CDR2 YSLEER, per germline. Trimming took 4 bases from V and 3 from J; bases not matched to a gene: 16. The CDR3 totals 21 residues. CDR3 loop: CASSPQSGGTSGGSLYNEQFF. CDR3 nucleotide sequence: TGCGCCAGCAGCCCGCAGAGTGGGGGGACTAGCGGGGGGTCCCTCTACAATGAGCAGTTCTTC.

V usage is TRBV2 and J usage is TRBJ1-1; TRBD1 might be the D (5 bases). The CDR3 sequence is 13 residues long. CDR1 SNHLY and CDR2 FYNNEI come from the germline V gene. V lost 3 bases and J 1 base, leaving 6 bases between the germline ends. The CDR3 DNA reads TGTGCCAGCAGTGACAGGGCGAACACTGAAGCTTTCTTT. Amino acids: CASSDRANTEAFF.

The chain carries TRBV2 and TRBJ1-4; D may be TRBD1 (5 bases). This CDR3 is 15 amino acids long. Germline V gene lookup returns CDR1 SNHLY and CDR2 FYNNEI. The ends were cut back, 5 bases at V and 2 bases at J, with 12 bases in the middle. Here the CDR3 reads CASSWGGSTNEKLFF. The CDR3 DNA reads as TGTGCCAGCAGTTGGGGGGGGTCGACTAATGAAAAACTGTTTTTT.

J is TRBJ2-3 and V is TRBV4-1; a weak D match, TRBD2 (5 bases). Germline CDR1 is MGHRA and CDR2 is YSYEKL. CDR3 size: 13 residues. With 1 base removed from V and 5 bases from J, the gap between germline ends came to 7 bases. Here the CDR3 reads CASSQVGGDTQYF. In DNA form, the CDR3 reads TGCGCCAGCAGCCAAGTTGGAGGAGATACGCAGTATTTT.

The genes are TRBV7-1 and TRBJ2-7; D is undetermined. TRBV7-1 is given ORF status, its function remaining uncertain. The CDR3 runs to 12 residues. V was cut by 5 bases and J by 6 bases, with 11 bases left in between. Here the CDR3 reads CASSPDGFEQYF. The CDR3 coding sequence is TGTGCCAGCAGCCCGGACGGATTCGAGCAGTACTTC.

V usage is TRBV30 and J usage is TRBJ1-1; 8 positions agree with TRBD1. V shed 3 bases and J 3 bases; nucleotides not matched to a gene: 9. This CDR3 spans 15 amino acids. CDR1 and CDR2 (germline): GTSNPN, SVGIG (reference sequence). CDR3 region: CAWRDPRGPYTEAFF. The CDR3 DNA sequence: TGTGCCTGGAGGGACCCCAGGGGGCCCTACACTGAAGCTTTCTTT.

CDR3 region: CATSTGPTYEQYF. The CDR3 DNA is TGTGCCACCTCCACGGGCCCCACCTACGAGCAGTACTTC. The chain employs TRBV19 and TRBJ2-7, with D unclear. The germline V gene encodes CDR1 LNHDA and CDR2 SQIVND (reference sequence). CDR3 length: 13 residues. The V end was cut by 10 bases, the J end by 2 bases, with 15 bases between.

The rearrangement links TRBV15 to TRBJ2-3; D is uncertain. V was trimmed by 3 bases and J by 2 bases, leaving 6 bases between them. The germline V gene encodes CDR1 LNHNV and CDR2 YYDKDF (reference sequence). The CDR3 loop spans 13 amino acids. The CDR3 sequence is CATSRSYTDTQYF. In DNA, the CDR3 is TGTGCCACCAGCAGGTCGTACACAGATACGCAGTATTTT.

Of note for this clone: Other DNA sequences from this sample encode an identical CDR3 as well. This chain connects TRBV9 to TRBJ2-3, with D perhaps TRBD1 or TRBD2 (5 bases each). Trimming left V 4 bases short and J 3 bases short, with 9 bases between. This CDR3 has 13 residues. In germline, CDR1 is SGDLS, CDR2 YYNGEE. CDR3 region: CASSLGTTDTQYF. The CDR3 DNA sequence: TGTGCCAGCAGCCTGGGGACGACAGATACGCAGTATTTT.

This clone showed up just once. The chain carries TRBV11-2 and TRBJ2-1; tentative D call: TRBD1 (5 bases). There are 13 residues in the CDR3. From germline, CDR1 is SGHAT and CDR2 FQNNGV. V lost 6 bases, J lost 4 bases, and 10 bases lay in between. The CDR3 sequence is CASSPPGYNEQFF. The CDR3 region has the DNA TGTGCCAGCAGTCCCCCAGGGTACAATGAGCAGTTCTTC.

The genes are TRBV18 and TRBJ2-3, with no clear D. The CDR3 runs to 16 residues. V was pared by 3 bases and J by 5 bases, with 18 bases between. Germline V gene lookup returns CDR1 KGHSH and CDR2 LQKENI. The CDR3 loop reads CASSPTAQARQDTQYF. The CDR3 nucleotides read TGTGCCAGCTCACCCACTGCTCAGGCGCGCCAAGATACGCAGTATTTT.

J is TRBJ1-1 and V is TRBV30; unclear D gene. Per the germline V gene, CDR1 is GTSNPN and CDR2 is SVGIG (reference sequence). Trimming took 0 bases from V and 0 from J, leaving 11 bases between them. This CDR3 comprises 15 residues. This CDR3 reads CAWSVRPVMNTEAFF. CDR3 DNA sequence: TGTGCCTGGAGTGTAAGGCCAGTAATGAACACTGAAGCTTTCTTT.

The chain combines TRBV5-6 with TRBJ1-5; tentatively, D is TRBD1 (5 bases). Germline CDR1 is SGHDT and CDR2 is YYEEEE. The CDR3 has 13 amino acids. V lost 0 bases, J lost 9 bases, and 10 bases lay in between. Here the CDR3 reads CASSLGGVRPQHF. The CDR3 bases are TGTGCCAGCAGCTTGGGGGGGGTTCGGCCCCAGCATTTT. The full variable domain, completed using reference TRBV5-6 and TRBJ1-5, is DAGVTQSPTHLIKTRGQQVTLRCSPKSGHDTVSWYQQALGQGPQFIFQYYEEEERQRGNFPDRFSGHQFPNYSSELNVNALLLGDSALYLCASSLGGVRPQHFGDGTRLSIL.

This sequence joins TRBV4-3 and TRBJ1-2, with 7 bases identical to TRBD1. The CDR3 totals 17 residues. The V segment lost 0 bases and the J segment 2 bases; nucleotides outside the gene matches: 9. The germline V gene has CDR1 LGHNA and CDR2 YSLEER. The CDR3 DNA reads TGCGCCAGCAGCCAAGATCGAGGGGGCGCCGGGAACTATGGCTACACCTTC. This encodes CASSQDRGGAGNYGYTF.

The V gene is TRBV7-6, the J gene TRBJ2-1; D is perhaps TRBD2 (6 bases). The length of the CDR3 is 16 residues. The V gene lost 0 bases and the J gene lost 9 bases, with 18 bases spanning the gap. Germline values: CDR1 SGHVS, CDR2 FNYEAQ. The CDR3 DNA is TGTGCCAGCAGCTTAGCAGGACTACCGACAAGGGGTGAGCAGTTCTTC. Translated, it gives CASSLAGLPTRGEQFF.

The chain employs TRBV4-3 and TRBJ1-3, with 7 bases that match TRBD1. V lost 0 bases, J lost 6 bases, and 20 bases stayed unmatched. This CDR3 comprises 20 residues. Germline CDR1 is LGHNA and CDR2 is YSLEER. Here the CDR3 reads CASSQDPPTGAMGFENTIYF. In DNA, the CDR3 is TGCGCCAGCAGCCAAGATCCGCCTACAGGGGCGATGGGATTTGAAAACACCATATATTTT.